Each of the 25 T cell receptor beta chains below was sequenced from the same sample in a study of blood T cell repertoires in COVID-19. Repertoires were generated with immunoSEQ multiplex PCR, while TCRdb's copy carries only in-frame clones and drops some. This sample has about 280,000 clones; 75% to 90% occur once, and the top ten carry 2% to 3%. What was sequenced was PBMCs or T cells enriched from blood (not recorded which). The receptor set was obtained from a woman in her forties or fifties who had recovered from COVID-19.

This sequence joins TRBV9 and TRBJ1-4; D gene unclear. The CDR3 consists of 15 residues. The V end was cut by 0 bases, the J end by 6 bases, with 12 bases between. Germline V lookup: CDR1 SGDLS, CDR2 YYNGEE. As DNA, the CDR3 is TGTGCCAGCAGCGTAGACGCAGGTCGGTATGAAAAACTGTTTTTT. Protein sequence: CASSVDAGRYEKLFF.

The rearrangement links TRBV30 to TRBJ1-5; 11 nucleotides line up with TRBD1. CDR1 and CDR2 (germline): GTSNPN, SVGIG (reference sequence). The CDR3 spans 15 residues. Trimming at V came to 2 bases and at J to 6 bases, leaving 6 bases not matched to a gene. The CDR3 protein is CAWSTGQGVLQPQHF. The DNA of the CDR3 is TGTGCCTGGAGTACGGGACAGGGGGTTCTTCAGCCCCAGCATTTT.

This clone occurred a few times. The V and J genes are TRBV5-8 and TRBJ1-5, with D hard to call. The CDR3 extends over 15 amino acids. V shed 2 bases and J shed 2 bases, with 11 bases lying between them. Germline loops: CDR1 SGHTS, CDR2 YDEGEE. Here the CDR3 DNA reads TGTGCCAGCAGCTTACTTTTTGGAGGCAATCAGCCCCAGCATTTT. This translates into CASSLLFGGNQPQHF.

V gene TRBV7-3 combines with J gene TRBJ1-2; TRBD1 might be the D (5 bases). The CDR3 is 13 residues long. Per the germline V gene, CDR1 is SGHTA and CDR2 is FQGTGA. With 5 bases removed from V and 8 bases from J, the gap between germline ends came to 15 bases. CDR3 nucleotides: TGTGCCAGCAGCCTCGGCGGGGGTGGCGGCTACACCTTC. This encodes CASSLGGGGGYTF.

This clone showed up just once. J is TRBJ1-5 and V is TRBV25-1, with D unclear. Trimming removed 6 bases from V and 3 bases from J, with 9 bases in between. This CDR3 region has 13 residues. CDR1 is MGHDK, CDR2 SYGVNS, per germline. DNA for the CDR3: TGTGCCAGCAGCGGTCACCCCAATCAGCCCCAGCATTTT. It is translated as CASSGHPNQPQHF.

The table lists this clone with a count of one. The chain carries TRBV5-1 and TRBJ2-3, with unresolved D. The CDR3 runs to 15 residues. Germline values: CDR1 SGHRS, CDR2 YFSETQ. Deletions cut 4 bases from V and 0 bases from J, with 12 bases between. CDR3 protein: CASSLNPGSTDTQYF. The CDR3 DNA follows: TGCGCCAGCAGCCTGAACCCCGGGAGCACAGATACGCAGTATTTT.

This clone was seen a handful of times. CDR3: CASSVAPGRNTEAFF. For the CDR3, the DNA is TGTGCCAGCAGCGTAGCTCCAGGCCGGAACACTGAAGCTTTCTTT. J is TRBJ1-1 and V is TRBV9, with D hard to call. The germline gives CDR1 SGDLS, CDR2 YYNGEE. This CDR3 region has 15 residues. V dropped 0 bases and J dropped 1 base, with 10 bases sitting between them.

The chain uses TRBV11-2 and TRBJ1-5, with 10 positions matching TRBD1. The CDR3 length is 15 residues. Germline V gene data show CDR1 as SGHAT and CDR2 as FQNNGV. V trimming: 0 bases; J trimming: 7 bases; junction bases outside the gene matches: 3. CDR3 residues: CASSLDRTGGQPQHF. CDR3 DNA: TGTGCCAGCAGCTTAGATAGGACAGGGGGGCAGCCCCAGCATTTT.

The V and J genes are TRBV28 and TRBJ2-3; 10 bases agree with TRBD1. With 8 bases clipped from V and 3 bases from J, the junction kept 8 bases outside the gene matches. Germline CDR1 reads MDHEN; CDR2 reads SYDVKM. CDR3 size: 15 residues. The CDR3 nucleotides read TGTGCCAGCCGAGACCCGGGACAGGGGACAGATACGCAGTATTTT. Amino acid sequence: CASRDPGQGTDTQYF.

This rearrangement joins TRBV30 to TRBJ1-3, with a possible D match to TRBD1 (5 bases). The CDR3 extends over 13 amino acids. Between the trimmed V and J ends, which lost 4 bases and 2 bases, there was a span of 9 bases. Germline CDR1 GTSNPN, CDR2 SVGIG (reference sequence). The CDR3: CAWTGGTGNTIYF. The CDR3 DNA reads as TGTGCCTGGACCGGGGGGACTGGAAACACCATATATTTT.

The genes are TRBV24-1 and TRBJ2-5, with D possibly matching TRBD2 (6 bases). The length of the CDR3 is 14 residues. Deletions cut 4 bases from V and 1 base from J, with 9 bases between. CDR1 KGHDR and CDR2 SFDVKD come from the germline V gene. The CDR3 sequence is CATSERDSQETQYF. In nucleotides, the CDR3 is TGTGCCACCAGTGAACGGGACTCCCAAGAGACCCAGTACTTC.

This clone was observed a handful of times. J is TRBJ2-2 and V is TRBV29-1; 9 bases agree with TRBD1. The CDR3 has 12 amino acids. J lost 3 bases, V lost 8 bases, and 1 base had no gene match. CDR1 SQVTM and CDR2 ANQGSEA come from the germline V gene. CDR3 loop: CSWTGDTGELFF. The CDR3, as DNA: TGCAGCTGGACAGGGGACACCGGGGAGCTGTTTTTT.

This sequence joins TRBV4-2 and TRBJ1-4, with TRBD1 matching 7 bases. CDR3 length equals 16 residues. The V gene's germline CDR1 is LGHNA and CDR2 YNFKEQ. The V gene end was trimmed by 3 bases and the J gene end by 0 bases; junction bases not matched to a gene: 4. This chain's CDR3 is CASSQAGQSTNEKLFF. The CDR3 nucleotides are TGTGCCAGCAGCCAGGCGGGACAGTCAACTAATGAAAAACTGTTTTTT.

The chain employs TRBV30 and TRBJ1-4; 7 nucleotides agree with TRBD1. The CDR3 has 15 amino acids. Germline lookup yields CDR1 GTSNPN and CDR2 SVGIG (reference sequence). The trim removed 4 bases at V and 4 bases at J, leaving 9 bases unmatched. The CDR3 region has the DNA TGTGCCTGGACCAAGACCGGGGACAGTAATGAAAAACTGTTTTTT. It is translated as CAWTKTGDSNEKLFF.

The sample holds one count of this clone. The chain is built from TRBV7-9 and TRBJ2-2; tentatively, D is TRBD1 (6 bases). Trimming took off 5 bases at V and 6 bases at J, with 22 bases between the two ends. Looked up from germline, CDR1 is SEHNR and CDR2 is FQNEAQ (reference sequence). The CDR3 is 17 amino acids. The CDR3 region has the DNA TGTGCCAGCAGCCTCACTGGAGTACAGGGAAGGGCCGGGGAGCTGTTTTTT. Encoded protein: CASSLTGVQGRAGELFF. The full variable domain, with the rest looked up from reference TRBV7-9 and TRBJ2-2, is DTGVSQNPRHKITKRGQNVTFRCDPISEHNRLYWYRQTLGQGPEFLTYFQNEAQLEKSRLLSDRFSAERPKGSFSTLEIQRTEQGDSAMYLCASSLTGVQGRAGELFFGEGSRLTVL.

The J gene is TRBJ2-6, the V gene TRBV5-4; 8 nucleotides align to TRBD2. This CDR3 region has 15 residues. The V gene end was trimmed by 7 bases and the J gene end by 4 bases; junction bases not matched to a gene: 7. Germline CDR1 reads SGHNT; CDR2 reads YYREEE (reference sequence). The CDR3: CASARGALGANVLTF. The CDR3 bases are TGTGCCAGCGCGCGGGGGGCTCTGGGGGCCAACGTCCTGACTTTC.

This clone was detected a few times. The V gene is TRBV27, the J gene TRBJ1-5; D uncertain. The germline gives CDR1 MNHEY, CDR2 SMNVEV (reference sequence). The CDR3 is made up of 14 amino acids. The ends were cut back, 4 bases at V and 2 bases at J, with 9 bases in the middle. The CDR3 coding sequence is TGTGCCAGCAGTTCCCTACGGGGCAATCAGCCCCAGCATTTT. Its translation is CASSSLRGNQPQHF.

V and J are TRBV5-1 and TRBJ2-5; TRBD2 matches 9 bases. The germline V gene has CDR1 SGHRS and CDR2 YFSETQ. CDR3 length equals 14 residues. J gave up 4 bases and V 5 bases, and 6 bases lay outside the gene matches. The CDR3 here is CASRLTSGGETQYF. DNA for the CDR3: TGCGCCAGCAGATTGACTAGCGGTGGAGAGACCCAGTACTTC.

The V call is TRBV4-1, the J call TRBJ2-3, with 11 bases identical to TRBD2. V was pared by 0 bases and J by 2 bases, with 7 bases of the junction left unmatched. Germline V lookup: CDR1 MGHRA, CDR2 YSYEKL. This CDR3 has 18 residues. The CDR3 nucleotides read TGCGCCAGCAGCCAAGAGTCTGGGACTAGCGGATACACAGATACGCAGTATTTT. Amino acids: CASSQESGTSGYTDTQYF.

This clone has a single count. V usage is TRBV7-3 and J usage is TRBJ2-3; D might be TRBD2 (7 bases). The V and J ends lost 4 bases and 9 bases respectively, with 17 bases between them. This CDR3 comprises 14 residues. Germline values: CDR1 SGHTA, CDR2 FQGTGA. CDR3 nucleotides: TGTGCCAGCAGCTCAGGGGTGCTGCGGGGGACGCAGTATTTT. It yields the protein CASSSGVLRGTQYF.

The V and J genes are TRBV3-1 (or the pseudogene TRBV3-2) and TRBJ1-1, with D unresolved. Germline V lookup: CDR1 LGHDT, CDR2 YNNKEL (reference sequence). The CDR3 covers 13 residues. V was clipped by 6 bases and J by 0 bases, with 8 bases between them. The DNA of the CDR3 is TGTGCCAGCAGAAGCACCGTGAACACTGAAGCTTTCTTT. Translated: CASRSTVNTEAFF.

The chain couples TRBV30 to TRBJ2-1, with 9 bases that match TRBD1. This CDR3 is built from 16 residues. From germline, CDR1 is GTSNPN and CDR2 SVGIG (reference sequence). With V trimmed by 4 bases and J by 0 bases, 7 bases remained unmatched. CDR3 in DNA: TGTGCCTGGATAGGACAGGGGCCCCGCTCCTACAATGAGCAGTTCTTC. This codes for CAWIGQGPRSYNEQFF.

The chain couples TRBV9 to TRBJ1-3, with TRBD1 as a possible D gene (5 bases). There are 19 residues in the CDR3. Trimming removed 0 bases from V and 0 bases from J, with 19 bases in between. CDR1 SGDLS and CDR2 YYNGEE come from the germline V gene. The CDR3 DNA sequence: TGTGCCAGCAGCGTAGAGGGCAGGGCCGTTAAATCCTCTGGAAACACCATATATTTT. Protein product: CASSVEGRAVKSSGNTIYF.

In the case of this clone: This same CDR3 is encoded by further DNA sequences in the sample. The chain couples TRBV7-2 to TRBJ2-3; D gene unclear. Germline-derived CDR1 and CDR2 are SGHTA and FQGNSA. The V end lost 2 bases, the J end lost 4 bases, and 4 bases lay between the germline ends. The CDR3 runs to 12 residues. Written as DNA, the CDR3 is TGTGCCAGCAGCTTATACTCAGATACGCAGTATTTT. Protein product: CASSLYSDTQYF. The full variable domain, rest sourced from reference TRBV7-2 and TRBJ2-3, is GAGVSQSPSNKVTEKGKDVELRCDPISGHTALYWYRQSLGQGLEFLIYFQGNSAPDKSGLPSDRFSAERTGGSVSTLTIQRTQQEDSAVYLCASSLYSDTQYFGPGTRLTVL.

In its sample, this clone was seen once. J is TRBJ1-3 and V is TRBV5-4, with a possible D match to TRBD1 (6 bases). From germline, CDR1 is SGHNT and CDR2 YYREEE (reference sequence). The CDR3 is 12 amino acids. Between the trimmed V and J ends, which lost 4 bases and 4 bases, there was a span of 6 bases. The CDR3: CASSDRGNTIYF. The DNA of the CDR3 is TGTGCCAGCAGCGACAGGGGAAACACCATATATTTT.